The present TCR beta chain was sequenced within a study of OX40 agonist ivuxolimab in advanced cancers. Study in general: Participants, around 80% male, averaged roughly 60 years of age, ranging from about 23 to 79. There were three patients with partial responses, one having hepatocellular carcinoma and two cutaneous melanoma.

Only in-frame clones appear in the TCRdb table, and some are missing; sequencing was by immunoSEQ multiplex PCR. Among about 28,000 clones listed, approximately 91% were seen once. Study-wide results and limits: Averaging showed that CD8+ T cells had more expanded clones than CD4+ did.

Concerning this clone itself: Its antigen remains unidentified.

J was trimmed by 1 base and V by 2 bases; bases with no gene match: 0. The CDR3 has 15 residues. Germline CDR1 reads MNHEY; CDR2 reads SVGAGI. Source: CD4+ or CD8+ T cells sorted from blood, taken in a trial of the OX40 agonist ivuxolimab. This TCR was sampled from an adult with an advanced solid tumor such as melanoma, head and neck, liver or kidney cancer. This sequence joins TRBV6-5 and TRBJ1-5; 9 bases match TRBD1. Here the CDR3 reads CASSYGQGSNQPQHF. The CDR3 bases are TGTGCCAGCAGTTACGGACAGGGGAGCAATCAGCCCCAGCATTTT.